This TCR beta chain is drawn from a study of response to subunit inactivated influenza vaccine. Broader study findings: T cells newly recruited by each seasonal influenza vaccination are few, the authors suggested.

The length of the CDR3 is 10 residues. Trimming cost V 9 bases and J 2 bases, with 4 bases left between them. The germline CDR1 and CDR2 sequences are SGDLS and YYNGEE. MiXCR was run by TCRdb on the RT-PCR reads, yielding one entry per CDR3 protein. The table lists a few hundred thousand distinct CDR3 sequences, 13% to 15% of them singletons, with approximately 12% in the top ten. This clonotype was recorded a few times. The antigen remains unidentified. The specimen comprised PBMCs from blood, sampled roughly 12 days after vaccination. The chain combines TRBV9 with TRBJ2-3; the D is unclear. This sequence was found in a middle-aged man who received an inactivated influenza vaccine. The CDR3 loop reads CATNTDTQYF. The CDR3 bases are TGTGCCACCAACACAGATACGCAGTATTTT.